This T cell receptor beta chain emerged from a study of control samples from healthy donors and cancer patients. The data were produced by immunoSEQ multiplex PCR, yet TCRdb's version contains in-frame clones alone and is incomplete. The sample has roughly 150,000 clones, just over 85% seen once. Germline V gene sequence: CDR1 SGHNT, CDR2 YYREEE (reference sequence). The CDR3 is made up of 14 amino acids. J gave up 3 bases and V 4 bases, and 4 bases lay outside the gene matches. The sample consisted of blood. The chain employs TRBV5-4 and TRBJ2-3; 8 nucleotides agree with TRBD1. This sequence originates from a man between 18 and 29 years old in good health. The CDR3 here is CASSQDRVTDTQYF. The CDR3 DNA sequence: TGTGCCAGCAGCCAGGACAGGGTAACAGATACGCAGTATTTT. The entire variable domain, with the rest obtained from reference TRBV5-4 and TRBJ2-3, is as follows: ETGVTQSPTHLIKTRGQQVTLRCSSQSGHNTVSWYQQALGQGPQFIFQYYREEENGRGNFPPRFSGLQFPNYSSELNVNALELDDSALYLCASSQDRVTDTQYFGPGTRLTVL.